A single sample gave rise to the 13 T cell receptor beta chains below, sequenced in a study of T cells after yellow fever vaccination. In TCRdb, the 5' RACE reads were re-called with MiXCR into one record per CDR3 protein. The table includes fewer than 400,000 distinct CDR3 sequences, 6.2% detected once. Here the sequenced sample was PBMCs, taken 5 days after the yellow fever booster vaccination. Source of these receptors: a man aged 30 to 39 who received the YFV17D yellow fever vaccine.

This clonotype was seen a few times. The chain combines TRBV20-1 with TRBJ2-1; 9 bases line up with TRBD2. The germline gives CDR1 DFQATT, CDR2 SNEGSKA (reference sequence). This CDR3 is built from 16 residues. With V trimmed by 6 bases and J by 7 bases, 16 bases remained unmatched. The CDR3: CSARDPNSGRLNEQFF. The CDR3 DNA reads as TGCAGTGCCCGAGACCCAAATAGCGGGAGATTGAATGAGCAGTTCTTC.

This clonotype was detected a few times. The chain is built from TRBV15 and TRBJ2-1; 14 bases line up with TRBD2. After removal of 4 bases from V and 5 bases from J, the junction contained 16 bases not matched to a gene. This CDR3 is built from 20 residues. Germline V CDR1 and CDR2: LNHNV, YYDKDF (reference sequence). The chain's CDR3 is CATSTRIGTSGSSFDNEQFF. For the CDR3, the DNA is TGTGCCACCAGCACCCGGATTGGGACTAGCGGGAGTAGTTTCGACAATGAGCAGTTCTTC.

Ten or more counts support this clonotype. V gene TRBV28 combines with J gene TRBJ2-5; D is tentatively TRBD1 or TRBD2 (5 bases each). V was trimmed by 6 bases and J by 2 bases, leaving 13 bases between them. The CDR3 runs 14 residues. Looked up from germline, CDR1 is MDHEN and CDR2 is SYDVKM. This chain's CDR3 is CASSMGRLQETQYF. The CDR3 DNA reads as TGTGCCAGCAGCATGGGACGGTTACAAGAGACCCAGTACTTC.

In this sample, this clonotype turned up many times. The chain couples TRBV12-3 or TRBV12-4 to TRBJ2-2; D is ambiguous. The germline V and J ends were trimmed by 1 base and 2 bases, with 8 bases remaining between them. The CDR3 spans 15 residues. The CDR3 DNA sequence: TGTGCCAGCAGTTTAGGGGGTCCAAACACCGGGGAGCTGTTTTTT. Encoded protein: CASSLGGPNTGELFF.

V is TRBV18 and J is TRBJ2-3; D uncertain. The V gene's germline CDR1 is KGHSH and CDR2 LQKENI. The germline V and J ends were trimmed by 2 bases and 5 bases, with 11 bases remaining between them. The CDR3 sequence is 14 residues long. This chain's CDR3 is CASSPSQGGDTQYF. The CDR3 DNA follows: TGTGCCAGCTCACCATCCCAAGGTGGAGATACGCAGTATTTT. The full variable domain, with the rest looked up from reference TRBV18 and TRBJ2-3, is NAGVMQNPRHLVRRRGQEARLRCSPMKGHSHVYWYRQLPEEGLKFMVYLQKENIIDESGMPKERFSAEFPKEGPSILRIQQVVRGDSAAYFCASSPSQGGDTQYFGPGTRLTVL.

This clonotype appeared many times. The rearrangement uses TRBV6-5 and TRBJ2-1; D possibly corresponds to TRBD2 (10 bases). V was cut by 2 bases and J by 9 bases, with 26 bases left in between. The germline V gene has CDR1 MNHEY and CDR2 SVGAGI. There are 18 residues in the CDR3. This CDR3 is CASSYPRQGEREGGEQFF. As DNA, the CDR3 is TGTGCCAGCAGTTACCCCAGACAGGGGGAGCGGGAGGGAGGTGAGCAGTTCTTC.

This clonotype has ten or more counts. The J gene is TRBJ2-2, the V gene TRBV7-9; D unclear. Germline CDR1 reads SEHNR; CDR2 reads FQNEAQ (reference sequence). The CDR3 extends over 14 amino acids. The V end lost 5 bases, the J end lost 5 bases, and 12 bases lay between the germline ends. The CDR3 region is CASSPLLGTGELFF. The DNA of the CDR3 is TGTGCCAGCAGCCCTCTCCTAGGGACCGGGGAGCTGTTTTTT.

This chain joins TRBV10-3 and TRBJ2-1, with D unresolved. Trimming cost V 11 bases and J 8 bases, with 19 bases left between them. Germline CDR1 reads ENHRY; CDR2 reads SYGVKD. This CDR3 has 13 amino acids. CDR3: CAATLGGEDEQFF. CDR3 nucleotides: TGTGCCGCTACTCTTGGCGGAGAGGATGAGCAGTTCTTC.

This clonotype was picked up many times. This sequence joins TRBV7-2 and TRBJ2-1; no clear D gene. Trimming shortened V by 5 bases and J by 1 base, and 18 bases separated the two germline ends. The CDR3 covers 17 residues. CDR1 and CDR2 from the germline V gene are SGHTA and FQGNSA. The chain's CDR3 is CASSRLSGLGSYNEQFF. CDR3 nucleotide sequence: TGTGCCAGCAGCCGATTGTCCGGGCTTGGATCCTACAATGAGCAGTTCTTC.

The gene calls are TRBV12-3 or TRBV12-4 and TRBJ2-4, with D possibly TRBD2 on 5 matching bases. Trimming shortened V by 3 bases and J by 0 bases, and 9 bases separated the two germline ends. This CDR3 has 15 amino acids. The CDR3 coding sequence is TGTGCCAGCAGTTTTCAAGGACTAGCCAAAAACATTCAGTACTTC. It is translated as CASSFQGLAKNIQYF.

Notes on this clonotype: This likely comes from a read error, as the CDR3 has no conserved phenylalanine or tryptophan at its end. The rearrangement uses TRBV29-1 and TRBJ2-7; a weak D match, TRBD2 (6 bases). Trimming removed 2 bases from V and 1 base from J, with 9 bases in between. The CDR3 contains 13 residues. Germline V gives CDR1 SQVTM, CDR2 ANQGSEA. CDR3 DNA sequence: TGCAGCGTTGAAACCCGGGGGTCCTACGAGCAGTACCTC. Its translation: CSVETRGSYEQYL.

This sequence joins TRBV10-3 and TRBJ2-1, with TRBD2 identical over 10 bases. This CDR3 is 14 amino acids long. The V gene's germline CDR1 is ENHRY and CDR2 SYGVKD. V lost 10 bases and J lost 9; bases outside the gene matches: 12. CDR3 in amino acids: CATLVAGGPGEQFF. CDR3 nucleotides: TGTGCCACGCTGGTAGCGGGAGGCCCAGGTGAGCAGTTCTTC.

The chain is built from TRBV10-2 and TRBJ1-4; TRBD1 might be the D (6 bases). Trimming left V 11 bases short and J 13 bases short, with 17 bases between. Per the germline V gene, CDR1 is WSHSY and CDR2 is SAAADI. This CDR3 has 11 residues. The CDR3 coding sequence is TGCGCCTCCGGAGAGGGGGAACTACTGTTTTTT. Protein: CASGEGELLFF.